The next 30 T cell receptor beta chains were all read from a single sample in a study of regulatory T cells in long-lasting Graves disease. Arm-PCR with iRepertoire HTBI primers amplified the CDR3 regions for these TCR beta libraries. TCRdb recomputed calls from the multiplex PCR reads with MiXCR, one row per CDR3 protein. The data hold roughly 350,000 distinct CDR3 sequences, with 16% observed a single time. Time point described: newly diagnosed GD, antithyroid drugs for less than 3 months. With RNA extracted from PBMCs as input, the TCR library was made. These data are also associated with another study on T cells in Graves' hyperthyroidism and ophthalmopathy.

Source: peripheral blood mononuclear cells (PBMCs), taken at new diagnosis, from a patient treated with antithyroid drugs. The origin of the receptors is a man aged 35 to 55 with Graves disease.

This chain links TRBV11-3 with TRBJ1-1; 8 bases fit TRBD1. With V trimmed by 4 bases and J by 0 bases, 1 base remained unmatched. The germline CDR1 and CDR2 sequences are SGHNT and YENEEA. This CDR3 is built from 14 residues. CDR3 protein: CASSWGQVNTEAFF. CDR3 nucleotides: TGTGCCAGCAGCTGGGGACAGGTGAACACTGAAGCTTTCTTT.

This clonotype was found a few times. V gene TRBV5-1 combines with J gene TRBJ1-1; D uncertain. The CDR3 is 13 residues long. The V end lost 7 bases, the J end lost 5 bases, and 15 bases lay between the germline ends. The germline CDR1 and CDR2 sequences are SGHRS and YFSETQ. CDR3 amino acids: CASAPTGMTEAFF. The CDR3 nucleotides are TGCGCCAGCGCCCCCACGGGGATGACTGAAGCTTTCTTT.

Many counts were recorded for this clonotype. The V gene is TRBV15, the J gene TRBJ1-2, with 8 bases identical to TRBD1. Germline assignment: CDR1 LNHNV and CDR2 YYDKDF (reference sequence). The CDR3 is made up of 16 amino acids. V shed 6 bases, J shed 4 bases, and the junction held 13 bases outside the gene matches. Written as DNA, the CDR3 is TGTGCCACCAGTCCGAACCCGGGACAGGACGTCTATGGCTACACCTTC. It specifies CATSPNPGQDVYGYTF.

This clonotype was counted only a few times. The genes are TRBV6-5 and TRBJ2-3; TRBD2 matches 13 bases. J gave up 6 bases and V 2 bases, and 8 bases lay outside the gene matches. Germline V lookup: CDR1 MNHEY, CDR2 SVGAGI. The CDR3 spans 17 residues. This CDR3 reads CASSYRLAGGLRDTQYF. The CDR3 DNA follows: TGTGCCAGCAGTTACCGACTAGCGGGGGGCCTGAGGGATACGCAGTATTTT.

This clonotype was seen repeatedly, ten times or more. V usage is TRBV28 and J usage is TRBJ2-7; D is unresolved. V lost 6 bases to trimming and J lost 0 bases, with 12 bases between them. CDR1 is MDHEN and CDR2 is SYDVKM in the germline V gene. The CDR3 is 14 amino acids. The CDR3 sequence: CASREVASSYEQYF. Here the CDR3 DNA reads TGTGCCAGCAGAGAGGTGGCAAGCTCCTACGAGCAGTACTTC.

This clonotype has at least ten counts. This chain links TRBV5-1 with TRBJ1-1, with D unresolved. From germline, CDR1 is SGHRS and CDR2 YFSETQ. Trimming removed 0 bases at V and 3 bases at J, with 12 bases between. CDR3 length: 15 residues. DNA for the CDR3: TGCGCCAGCAGCTTGGCCGAGGGCGGGTACACTGAAGCTTTCTTT. This gives the protein CASSLAEGGYTEAFF.

This clonotype has at least ten counts. The chain combines TRBV5-1 with TRBJ1-2, with 10 bases that match TRBD1. The length of the CDR3 is 18 residues. The ends lost 0 bases at V and 4 bases at J; junction bases unmatched: 12. Germline V gives CDR1 SGHRS, CDR2 YFSETQ. The CDR3 DNA sequence: TGCGCCAGCAGCTTGGAAGGGACAGGGGCCGCGATCTTCTATGGCTACACCTTC. Its protein is CASSLEGTGAAIFYGYTF.

This clonotype has a handful of counts. The V gene is TRBV6-1, the J gene TRBJ2-1; D may be TRBD1 (5 bases). The CDR3 is 17 amino acids. The ends were cut back, 3 bases at V and 4 bases at J, with 19 bases in the middle. The germline V gene encodes CDR1 MNHNS and CDR2 SASEGT. This CDR3 is CASSEHVDSLLYNEQFF. The CDR3 region has the DNA TGTGCCAGCAGTGAGCACGTTGACAGTCTCCTATACAATGAGCAGTTCTTC.

V usage is TRBV7-9 and J usage is TRBJ1-1, with TRBD1 matching 10 bases. With 4 bases clipped from V and 5 bases from J, the junction kept 7 bases outside the gene matches. CDR3 size: 15 residues. Germline V gene sequence: CDR1 SEHNR, CDR2 FQNEAQ (reference sequence). DNA for the CDR3: TGTGCCAGCAGCTCAGGGGGGACAGGGGAAACTGAAGCTTTCTTT. Its translation is CASSSGGTGETEAFF.

Concerning this clonotype itself: A much more abundant neighbour one base away suggests this may be a read error. This chain uses TRBV28 with TRBJ2-1; 10 bases are a match to TRBD2. The CDR3 sequence is 15 residues long. Looked up from germline, CDR1 is MDHEN and CDR2 is SYDVKM. The CDR3 spells CVSSSIAGGINEQFF. CDR3 nucleotide sequence: TGTGTCAGCAGTTCAATAGCGGGGGGCATTAATGAGCAGTTCTTC.

This clonotype occurred many times. The rearrangement uses TRBV12-3 or TRBV12-4 and TRBJ2-2, with TRBD2 matching over 9 bases. After removal of 1 base from V and 5 bases from J, the junction contained 8 bases not matched to a gene. This CDR3 is built from 17 residues. The CDR3 is CASSLGALAGNTGELFF. In nucleotides, the CDR3 is TGTGCCAGCAGTTTAGGCGCTCTAGCGGGGAATACCGGGGAGCTGTTTTTT.

V usage is TRBV9 and J usage is TRBJ2-1, with TRBD2 matching 8 bases. CDR3 length: 16 residues. Germline CDR1 SGDLS, CDR2 YYNGEE. Unmatched junction bases numbered 8, after V lost 0 bases and J lost 6 bases. For the CDR3, the DNA is TGTGCCAGCAGCGTAGGAGCGGGGGCTCTCCTCAATGAGCAGTTCTTC. It is translated as CASSVGAGALLNEQFF.

This clonotype was observed many times. The chain couples TRBV29-1 to TRBJ1-1, with D perhaps matching TRBD1 (5 bases). V was trimmed by 1 base and J by 11 bases, leaving 11 bases between them. Germline V gene sequence: CDR1 SQVTM, CDR2 ANQGSEA. The CDR3 is 11 residues long. Written as DNA, the CDR3 is TGCAGCGTTGAAGGGGGGTTGGGGGCTTTCTTT. This gives the protein CSVEGGLGAFF.

Many counts were recorded for this clonotype. The chain recombines TRBV10-3 with TRBJ1-2, with TRBD1 identical over 7 bases. Germline assignment: CDR1 ENHRY and CDR2 SYGVKD. The CDR3 extends over 14 amino acids. Germline trimming cut 5 bases from V and 2 bases from J; bases unmatched to any gene: 5. CDR3 sequence: CAISTETGNYGYTF. The CDR3 DNA is TGTGCCATCAGTACCGAGACAGGGAACTATGGCTACACCTTC.

This clonotype was counted at least ten times. This sequence joins TRBV6-1 and TRBJ1-5; D remains unclear. This CDR3 region has 16 residues. CDR1 MNHNS and CDR2 SASEGT come from the germline V gene. V was cut by 1 base and J by 2 bases, with 12 bases left in between. The CDR3 is CASSEVVGSGNQPQHF. CDR3 nucleotide sequence: TGTGCCAGCAGTGAAGTTGTGGGCTCGGGCAATCAGCCCCAGCATTTT.

This clonotype was observed many times. This chain links TRBV27 with TRBJ2-7; D possibly matches TRBD1 or TRBD2 (5 bases each). The germline V gene encodes CDR1 MNHEY and CDR2 SMNVEV (reference sequence). Trimming took 1 base from V and 0 from J, leaving 10 bases between them. CDR3 length: 15 amino acids. CDR3 sequence reads: CASSLLAGSSYEQYF. DNA of the CDR3: TGTGCCAGCAGTTTATTGGCAGGGAGCTCCTACGAGCAGTACTTC.

The V call is TRBV12-3 or TRBV12-4, the J call TRBJ2-7; no firm D call. V was shortened by 6 bases and J by 0 bases, with 9 bases between the two germline ends. CDR3 length: 13 residues. CDR3: CASSRLSSYEQYF. The CDR3 DNA reads TGTGCCAGCAGCCGGTTATCCTCCTACGAGCAGTACTTC.

There are many counts of this clonotype. The chain has TRBV3-1 and TRBJ2-3; 8 nucleotides agree with TRBD2. The germline V gene encodes CDR1 LGHDT and CDR2 YNNKEL (reference sequence). CDR3 length equals 14 residues. V gave up 1 base and J gave up 3 bases; unmatched junction bases: 0. For the CDR3, the DNA is TGTGCCAGCAGCCAAGGACTAGCGACAGATACGCAGTATTTT. Translated, it gives CASSQGLATDTQYF.

This clonotype came up many times. V and J are TRBV5-1 and TRBJ2-7; no reliable D call. The germline V gene encodes CDR1 SGHRS and CDR2 YFSETQ. The CDR3 length is 13 residues. Trimming stripped 0 bases from V and 2 bases from J, with 6 bases between. The DNA of the CDR3 is TGCGCCAGCAGCTTGGGCTACACCTACGAGCAGTACTTC. Encoded protein: CASSLGYTYEQYF.

Ten or more counts support this clonotype. This chain connects TRBV2 to TRBJ2-5; no firm D call. This CDR3 contains 12 residues. Trimming removed 4 bases at V and 5 bases at J, with 8 bases between. Germline CDR1 reads SNHLY; CDR2 reads FYNNEI. The DNA of the CDR3 is TGTGCCAGCAGTGGCGGCGGTGAGACCCAGTACTTC. This codes for CASSGGGETQYF. Based on the CDR3 plus reference TRBV2 and TRBJ2-5, the full variable domain is EPEVTQTPSHQVTQMGQEVILRCVPISNHLYFYWYRQILGQKVEFLVSFYNNEISEKSEIFDDQFSVERPDGSNFTLKIRSTKLEDSAMYFCASSGGGETQYFGPGTRLLVL.

In this sample, this clonotype turned up a few times. This chain links TRBV24-1 with TRBJ1-2; TRBD1 matches at 8 bases. The J segment lost 6 bases and the V segment lost 4 bases, leaving 12 bases of the junction unmatched. The V gene's germline CDR1 is KGHDR and CDR2 SFDVKD. The CDR3 spans 16 residues. CDR3 region: CATSDPGTGFPDGYTF. DNA for the CDR3: TGTGCCACCAGTGACCCCGGGACAGGCTTTCCAGATGGCTACACCTTC.

This clonotype came up many times. The chain uses TRBV7-2 and TRBJ2-7; possibly TRBD1 for D (5 bases). The CDR3 runs to 14 residues. V was shortened by 1 base and J by 2 bases, with 9 bases between the two germline ends. Germline lookup yields CDR1 SGHTA and CDR2 FQGNSA. This CDR3 is CASSLVGQAYEQYF. In DNA, the CDR3 is TGTGCCAGCAGCTTAGTAGGACAAGCCTACGAGCAGTACTTC.

This clonotype was detected ten times or more. The V and J genes are TRBV30 and TRBJ1-6, with a tentative D call TRBD1 (5 bases). CDR1 and CDR2 from the germline V gene are GTSNPN and SVGIG (reference sequence). V was cut by 2 bases and J by 12 bases, with 11 bases left in between. CDR3 length: 12 residues. CDR3 nucleotides: TGTGCCTGGAGTCGGACATTAGGACCCCTCCACTTT. Translated, it gives CAWSRTLGPLHF.

Comments on this clonotype: This CDR3 is missing its conserved last phenylalanine or tryptophan, likely due to a read error. The chain uses TRBV3-1 and TRBJ1-5; D is undetermined. CDR1 and CDR2 (germline): LGHDT, YNNKEL (reference sequence). This CDR3 has 14 amino acids. V was shortened by 0 bases and J by 7 bases, with 10 bases between the two germline ends. The CDR3 region is CASSQDRITQPQHL. CDR3 coding DNA: TGTGCCAGCAGCCAAGATCGAATCACCCAGCCCCAGCATCTT.

This clonotype was seen a few times. This chain connects TRBV9 to TRBJ1-3; tentative D call: TRBD1 (5 bases). V dropped 4 bases and J dropped 0 bases, with 20 bases sitting between them. Germline CDR1 reads SGDLS; CDR2 reads YYNGEE. This CDR3 contains 18 residues. Written as DNA, the CDR3 is TGTGCCAGCAGCCTCACCGGGACTATAATTGGCTCTGGAAACACCATATATTTT. Its translation: CASSLTGTIIGSGNTIYF.

J is TRBJ2-3 and V is TRBV11-2; TRBD2 agrees at 10 bases. V lost 1 base and J lost 0; bases outside the gene matches: 10. Germline-derived CDR1 and CDR2 are SGHAT and FQNNGV. The CDR3 is made up of 19 amino acids. Here the CDR3 reads CASSLGSSGGDFSTDTQYF. CDR3 nucleotide sequence: TGTGCCAGCAGCTTAGGCTCCAGCGGGGGGGACTTTAGCACAGATACGCAGTATTTT.

This clonotype has a count of ten or more. The rearrangement joins TRBV5-4 to TRBJ2-3; 10 bases are shared with TRBD2. The CDR3 covers 17 residues. V lost 2 bases and J lost 0; bases outside the gene matches: 6. In germline, CDR1 is SGHNT, CDR2 YYREEE (reference sequence). DNA for the CDR3: TGTGCCAGCAGCTTCGCTAGCGGGGGCCAAAGCACAGATACGCAGTATTTT. Residues: CASSFASGGQSTDTQYF.

Remarks on this clonotype: This likely reflects a read error, since a far larger clone is one base away. The chain couples TRBV6-9 to TRBJ2-2, with D perhaps TRBD2 (5 bases). The germline CDR1 and CDR2 sequences are MNHGY and SVAAGI. The CDR3 is 17 residues long. CDR3 loop: CASSFPAEGSRPGELLF. CDR3 nucleotide sequence: TGTGCCAGCAGTTTCCCAGCCGAGGGTAGCCGTCCCGGGGAGCTGCTTTTT.

This clonotype was detected ten times or more. The chain couples TRBV28 to TRBJ2-1; D is ambiguous. Trimming left V 2 bases short and J 10 bases short, with 12 bases between. This CDR3 has 13 amino acids. Germline V gene data show CDR1 as MDHEN and CDR2 as SYDVKM. For the CDR3, the DNA is TGTGCCAGCAGTTTAAATGGCCGTGGGGAGCAGTTCTTC. It translates to CASSLNGRGEQFF.

In its sample, this clonotype was seen many times. The chain couples TRBV2 to TRBJ2-1; tentative D call: TRBD1 (5 bases). Trimming took 5 bases from V and 5 from J, leaving 16 bases between them. In germline, CDR1 is SNHLY, CDR2 FYNNEI. This CDR3 has 15 amino acids. The CDR3 protein is CASSIPRDSHNEQFF. CDR3 sequence (DNA): TGTGCCAGCAGTATCCCCCGAGACAGCCACAATGAGCAGTTCTTC.